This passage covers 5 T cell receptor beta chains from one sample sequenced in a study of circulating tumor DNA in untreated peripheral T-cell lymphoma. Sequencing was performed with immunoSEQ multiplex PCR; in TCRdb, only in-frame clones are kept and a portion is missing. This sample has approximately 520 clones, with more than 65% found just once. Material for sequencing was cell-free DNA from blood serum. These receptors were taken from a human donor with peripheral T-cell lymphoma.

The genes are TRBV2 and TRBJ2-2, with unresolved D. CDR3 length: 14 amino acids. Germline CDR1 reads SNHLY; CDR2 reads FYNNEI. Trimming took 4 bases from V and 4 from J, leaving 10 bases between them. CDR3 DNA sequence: TGTGCCAGCAGTGGGGCGGCACTCACCGGGGAGCTGTTTTTT. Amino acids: CASSGAALTGELFF.

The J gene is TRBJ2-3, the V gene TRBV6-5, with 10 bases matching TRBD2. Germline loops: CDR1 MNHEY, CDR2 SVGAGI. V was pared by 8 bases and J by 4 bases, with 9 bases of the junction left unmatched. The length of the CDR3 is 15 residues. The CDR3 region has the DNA TGTGCCAGCGGTACCCTAGCGGGAGTTTCAGATACGCAGTATTTT. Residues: CASGTLAGVSDTQYF.

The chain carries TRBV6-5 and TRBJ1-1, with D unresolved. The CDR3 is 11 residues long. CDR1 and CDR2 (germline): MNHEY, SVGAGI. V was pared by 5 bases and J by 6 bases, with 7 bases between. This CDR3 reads CASSAGPEAFF. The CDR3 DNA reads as TGTGCCAGCAGTGCTGGGCCTGAAGCTTTCTTT.

In DNA, the CDR3 is TGTGCCAGCAGCCAACTCCAGAACTATGGCTACACCTTC. This codes for CASSQLQNYGYTF. The V gene is TRBV14, the J gene TRBJ1-2; no firm D call. Looked up from germline, CDR1 is SGHDN and CDR2 is FVKESK. The CDR3 sequence is 13 residues long. The V end was cut by 2 bases, the J end by 2 bases, with 6 bases between.

This chain's CDR3 is CASSPSPLHF. CDR3 sequence (DNA): TGTGCCAGCAGCCCATCACCCCTCCACTTT. The rearrangement links TRBV7-9 to TRBJ1-6; D is unclear. The V gene lost 5 bases and the J gene lost 10 bases, with 3 bases spanning the gap. Germline assignment: CDR1 SEHNR and CDR2 FQNEAQ (reference sequence). The length of the CDR3 is 10 residues.